These T cell receptor beta chains were read from a single sample in a study of CD8 T cells in Susac syndrome. TCRdb passed the immunoSEQ multiplex PCR reads through MiXCR, listing each CDR3 protein once. This sample has hundreds of thousands of distinct CDR3 sequences, with around 93% found just once. Sequencing was carried out using CD4+ T cells from PBMCs. The receptors were sampled from a human donor with Susac syndrome. Each CDR3 is given with its conserved first and last residue. Each record gives: D gene, J gene, clone size, CDR3 length, V gene, CDR3 protein, CDR3 DNA. D genes are given only for firm matches. Some rows have no size entry. The others give once, few or many, or a class for an expanded clone.

d_call: -; j_call: TRBJ2-1; clone_size: once; cdr3_length: 17; v_call: TRBV18; cdr3_aa: CASSPQKGGGHYNEQFF; cdr3_nt: TGTGCCAGCTCACCCCAAAAAGGGGGGGGGCACTACAATGAGCAGTTCTTC
d_call: TRBD2; j_call: TRBJ2-5; clone_size: -; cdr3_length: 16; v_call: TRBV29-1; cdr3_aa: CSVEEALAGARETQYF; cdr3_nt: TGCAGCGTTGAAGAAGCCCTAGCGGGGGCTCGGGAGACCCAGTACTTC
d_call: -; j_call: TRBJ1-1; clone_size: -; cdr3_length: 14; v_call: TRBV20-1; cdr3_aa: CSARDNRAGTEAFF; cdr3_nt: TGCAGTGCTAGAGATAACAGGGCAGGCACTGAAGCTTTCTTT
d_call: -; j_call: TRBJ2-5; clone_size: -; cdr3_length: 14; v_call: TRBV29-1; cdr3_aa: CSVDGGSYQETQYF; cdr3_nt: TGCAGCGTTGATGGGGGTTCGTACCAAGAGACCCAGTACTTC
d_call: TRBD1; j_call: TRBJ2-7; clone_size: -; cdr3_length: 15; v_call: TRBV20-1; cdr3_aa: CSARDDRVLGDEQYF; cdr3_nt: TGCAGTGCTAGAGATGACAGGGTCCTTGGCGACGAGCAGTACTTC
d_call: -; j_call: TRBJ1-1; clone_size: -; cdr3_length: 17; v_call: TRBV3-1; cdr3_aa: CASTKGTESTLGPEAFF; cdr3_nt: TGTGCCAGCACCAAAGGGACGGAGAGCACTCTAGGCCCTGAAGCTTTCTTT
d_call: -; j_call: TRBJ1-4; clone_size: -; cdr3_length: 16; v_call: TRBV18; cdr3_aa: CASSIRQPTLNEKLFF; cdr3_nt: TGTGCCAGCTCAATCCGACAGCCCACTCTCAATGAAAAACTGTTTTTT
d_call: -; j_call: TRBJ2-7; clone_size: -; cdr3_length: 13; v_call: TRBV25-1; cdr3_aa: CATRGTGTYEQYF; cdr3_nt: TGTGCCACCCGCGGGACTGGCACCTACGAGCAGTACTTC
d_call: -; j_call: TRBJ1-2; clone_size: -; cdr3_length: 15; v_call: TRBV3-1; cdr3_aa: CASSQDPFSDYGYTF; cdr3_nt: TGTGCCAGCAGCCAAGACCCCTTCTCGGACTATGGCTACACCTTC
d_call: TRBD2; j_call: TRBJ2-5; clone_size: -; cdr3_length: 16; v_call: TRBV7-9; cdr3_aa: CASSLRGGDLQETQYF; cdr3_nt: TGTGCCAGCAGCTTACGGGGGGGCGATCTACAAGAGACCCAGTACTTC
d_call: -; j_call: TRBJ2-7; clone_size: -; cdr3_length: 15; v_call: TRBV7-2; cdr3_aa: CASSPLSTASYEQYF; cdr3_nt: TGTGCCAGCAGCCCCTTATCGACAGCCTCCTACGAGCAGTACTTC
d_call: -; j_call: TRBJ2-7; clone_size: -; cdr3_length: 13; v_call: TRBV6-1; cdr3_aa: CASSDRPSYEQYF; cdr3_nt: TGTGCCAGCAGTGACAGACCCTCCTACGAGCAGTACTTC
d_call: -; j_call: TRBJ1-1; clone_size: -; cdr3_length: 13; v_call: TRBV20-1; cdr3_aa: CSATGPGDTEAFF; cdr3_nt: TGCAGTGCAACCGGGCCTGGGGACACTGAAGCTTTCTTT
d_call: -; j_call: TRBJ2-3; clone_size: -; cdr3_length: 12; v_call: TRBV20-1; cdr3_aa: CSADSGTDTQYF; cdr3_nt: TGCAGTGCGGACTCGGGCACAGATACGCAGTATTTT
d_call: -; j_call: TRBJ2-2; clone_size: -; cdr3_length: 16; v_call: TRBV5-4; cdr3_aa: CASSTGPHEDTGELFF; cdr3_nt: TGTGCCAGCAGCACGGGCCCTCACGAGGACACCGGGGAGCTGTTTTTT
d_call: TRBD1; j_call: TRBJ2-7; clone_size: -; cdr3_length: 14; v_call: TRBV6-2/TRBV6-3; cdr3_aa: CASSWTGTSVEQYF; cdr3_nt: TGTGCCAGCAGTTGGACAGGGACCTCTGTGGAGCAGTACTTC
d_call: -; j_call: TRBJ2-3; clone_size: -; cdr3_length: 12; v_call: TRBV7-9; cdr3_aa: CASSPPSGTQYF; cdr3_nt: TGTGCCAGCAGCCCGCCTTCTGGTACGCAGTATTTT
d_call: -; j_call: TRBJ1-2; clone_size: -; cdr3_length: 11; v_call: TRBV20-1; cdr3_aa: CSAREGGGYTF; cdr3_nt: TGCAGTGCTAGAGAAGGGGGAGGCTACACCTTC
d_call: -; j_call: TRBJ1-5; clone_size: -; cdr3_length: 15; v_call: TRBV28; cdr3_aa: CASNARDGSNQPQHF; cdr3_nt: TGTGCCAGCAATGCCCGGGACGGTAGCAATCAGCCCCAGCATTTT
d_call: -; j_call: TRBJ1-1; clone_size: -; cdr3_length: 14; v_call: TRBV30; cdr3_aa: CAWGKVVWNTEAFF; cdr3_nt: TGTGCCTGGGGAAAAGTTGTTTGGAACACTGAAGCTTTCTTT
d_call: -; j_call: TRBJ1-2; clone_size: -; cdr3_length: 13; v_call: TRBV7-2; cdr3_aa: CASSLGSEYGYTF; cdr3_nt: TGTGCCAGCAGCTTAGGGTCAGAATATGGCTACACCTTC